This record covers a single TCR beta chain. This sample is drawn from a study of radiotherapy plus CTLA-4 blockade in lung cancer. This CDR3 is built from 18 residues. Sequencing used immunoSEQ multiplex PCR; TCRdb keeps in-frame clones, though not all of them. The repertoire holds about 88,000 clones, with roughly 70% as singletons. This specimen consisted of peripheral blood, obtained from a patient treated with radiotherapy plus ipilimumab. This sequence joins TRBV21-1 and TRBJ2-3; the D call TRBD1 from the table was never checked on the DNA. TRBV21-1 is a pseudogene. The source of this sequence is a human donor with non-small cell lung cancer that progressed on radiotherapy plus ipilimumab. The CDR3 spells CASSNTFRGSPSTDTQYF. The CDR3 nucleotides are TGTGCCAGCAGCAACACCTTCAGGGGATCCCCTAGCACAGATACGCAGTATTTT.